This entry is about one T cell receptor beta chain. This clonotype was detected only a few times. The antigen it binds to is not known. No base qualities exist here, and no much larger clone lies one base off it. The cysteine opens and the phenylalanine closes a CDR3 of 12 amino acids. The retained sequence is limited to the CDR3, 36 bases, with the frame set at the first base. V is trimmed back by 6 bases and J by 10 bases, and the junction contains 6 bases that no gene match accounts for. CDR1 and CDR2 are read off the germline V gene (reference sequence) as DFQATT and SNEGSKA. The library was made by 5' RACE. The data were produced on an Illumina HiSeq 2500. A second roughly 6 to 12 cycle PCR used a sample-barcoded 5' primer and a J-beta primer mix. A template-switch 5' adaptor carrying 12 random nucleotides introduced a unique molecular identifier onto each TCR beta cDNA molecule. At least 3 million CDR3-containing paired-end reads were obtained from each sample. The Mint cDNA synthesis kit, primed by a TRBC-specific oligonucleotide, was used to synthesize first-strand cDNA from all RNA. Following uracil-DNA glycosylase treatment, a first 18-cycle PCR with universal primers M1SS and BC2_uni_R was performed on all cDNA. The authors' pipeline ran thus. For normalization, 1 million high-quality reads, each with a distinct molecular identifier, were randomly selected from each sample. Reads sharing molecular identifiers were discarded rather than binned into consensus sequences. MiTCR, run with a Q25 quality threshold and the strictest error-elimination algorithm, handled CDR3 identification, clonotype clustering and error correction. A nonparametric unseen species model with Euler transformation was used to estimate a lower bound on total TCR beta diversity. The public sequencing data were trimmed at Q25 with fastp and processed into clonotypes with MiXCR by TCRdb, which kept only in-frame beta chains. Rows with a matching CDR3 protein are joined into one entry that keeps the most common DNA and genes. The V and J calls shown here were made by TCRdb, not taken from the authors' results. The sample table holds 650,000 to 1,000,000 distinct CDR3 sequences, of which 35% to 40% were seen once. The biggest ten clones account for approximately 13% of the sample.

Systemically healthy Caucasian individuals from Russia, 39 in total and aged about 6 to 100 years, were included as donors. Each donor gave approximately 9.3 milliliters of peripheral blood, collected into EDTA-treated Vacutainer tubes. Ficoll-Paque density-gradient centrifugation was used to isolate PBMCs, with at least 7 million obtained per sample. Trizol reagent was used to extract total RNA from the PBMCs, yielding at least 5.5 micrograms per sample. For every donor, an aliquot of PBMCs went through flow cytometry to measure the percentages of naive CD45RAhigh/CD27high T cells. This entry comes from a study of blood T cells in healthy people across ages (dated by TCRdb to between 2014 and 2017). For the study in its entirety: In model experiments, roughly one uniquely barcoded TCR beta cDNA molecule per two T cells was captured by template switching. Two additional independent replicas of 1 million unique cDNA reads from the same blood draw were analyzed for two donors (one aged 18 to 30 and one aged 80 or older). To avoid experimental bias, donors of different ages were spread randomly across the sequencing lanes. Using deep sequencing normalized with unique cDNA molecular identifiers, the study measured how TCR beta repertoire diversity changes with age. Donors were grouped into four age groups: young (average 16 years), middle-aged (over 35), aged (around 60) and long-lived (just over 80). Points the paper makes about the study in general: The percentage of naive T cells measured by flow cytometry correlated strongly with observed TCR beta diversity. Estimates of total diversity based on one million sequenced T cells were regarded as lower bounds and as underestimates. Since profiling was done on bulk unsorted PBMCs, naive and antigen-experienced compartments could not be conclusively compared. Donor CMV infection status was unknown, potentially confounding age-related changes in expanded clonotypes. Compared with the aged group, more naive CD4+ T cells, fewer expanded clones and increased TCR diversity were shown by the long-lived group, suggesting age selection. As age increased, observed TCR beta diversity per million T cells dropped in a roughly linear way, and a significant reduction was already evident by age approximately 40.

This clonotype originated in a man between 18 and 35 years old in good health. The chain is made from TRBV20-1 and TRBJ2-1; 10 of the junction bases match TRBD2. The sample comprised blood. CDR3 reads: CSAAEGLAEQFF. DNA sequence: TGCAGTGCAGCCGAGGGACTAGCGGAGCAGTTCTTC.